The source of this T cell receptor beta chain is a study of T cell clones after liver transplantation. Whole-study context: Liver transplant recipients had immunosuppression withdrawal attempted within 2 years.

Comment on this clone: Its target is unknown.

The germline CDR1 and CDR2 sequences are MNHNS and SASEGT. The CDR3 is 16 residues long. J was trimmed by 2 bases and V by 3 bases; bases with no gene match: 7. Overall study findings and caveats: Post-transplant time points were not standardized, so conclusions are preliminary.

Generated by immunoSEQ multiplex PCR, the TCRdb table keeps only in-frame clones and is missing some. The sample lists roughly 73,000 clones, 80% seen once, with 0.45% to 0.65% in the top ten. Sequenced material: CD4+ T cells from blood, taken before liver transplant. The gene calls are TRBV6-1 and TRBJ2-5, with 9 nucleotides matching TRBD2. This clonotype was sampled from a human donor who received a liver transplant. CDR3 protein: CASSDRAGGRQETQYF. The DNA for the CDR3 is TGTGCCAGCAGTGATAGGGCGGGAGGGAGACAAGAGACCCAGTACTTC.